The rows below give T cell receptor beta chains drawn from one sample of a study of shared clonotypes between healthy human individuals. Using immunoSEQ multiplex PCR, the repertoire was profiled, and TCRdb retains in-frame clones only, with some absent. The table lists 600,000 to 750,000 clones, more than 70% of them singletons, with about 2% in the top ten. What was sequenced was memory CD4+ T cells sorted from blood. All receptors come from a woman aged 25-40 years in good health. Both conserved end residues are part of each CDR3. Fields, in order: J gene, D gene, clone size, CDR3 length, V gene, CDR3 protein, CDR3 DNA. D genes are given only for firm matches. Clone size is given for some rows only: seen once, a few or many times, or a class if the clone is expanded.

TRBJ2-6 | - | once | 16 | TRBV5-4 | CASERQDHSGANVLTF | TGTGCCAGCGAGAGACAGGACCACTCTGGGGCCAACGTCCTGACTTTC
TRBJ2-5 | - | - | 13 | TRBV29-1 | CSVEVWIEETQYF | TGCAGCGTTGAGGTGTGGATTGAAGAGACCCAGTACTTC
TRBJ2-1 | TRBD1 | - | 15 | TRBV7-7 | CASSPGTGGGNEQFF | TGTGCCAGCAGCCCCGGGACAGGGGGGGGGAATGAGCAGTTCTTC
TRBJ2-5 | - | once | 15 | TRBV27 | CASSLSRGPQETQYF | TGTGCCAGCAGTTTGTCCAGGGGTCCTCAAGAGACCCAGTACTTC
TRBJ2-7 | TRBD2 | - | 15 | TRBV5-1 | CASSLGTSGNYEQYF | TGCGCCAGCAGCTTGGGGACTAGCGGGAACTACGAGCAGTACTTC
TRBJ2-7 | TRBD1 | many | 13 | TRBV10-1 | CASGPDRGYEQYF | TGCGCCAGCGGCCCGGACAGGGGCTACGAGCAGTACTTC
TRBJ1-2 | - | few | 13 | TRBV11-2 | CASSPDIYYGYTF | TGTGCCAGCAGCCCGGACATTTACTATGGCTACACCTTC
TRBJ2-1 | TRBD1 | few | 15 | TRBV7-9 | CASSLGDRWYNEQFF | TGTGCCAGCAGCTTAGGGGACAGGTGGTACAATGAGCAGTTCTTC
TRBJ2-1 | TRBD2 | - | 16 | TRBV7-3 | CASSFRSGSGLNEQFF | TGTGCCAGCAGCTTCAGGAGCGGGAGTGGCTTGAATGAGCAGTTCTTC
TRBJ2-2 | - | - | 15 | TRBV7-9 | CASSPQGLYTGELFF | TGTGCCAGCAGCCCCCAGGGGCTCTACACCGGGGAGCTGTTTTTT
TRBJ1-2 | TRBD1 | - | 15 | TRBV2 | CASSRQGIANYGYTF | TGTGCCAGCAGTCGACAGGGGATAGCTAACTATGGCTACACCTTC
TRBJ2-5 | - | - | 12 | TRBV18 | CASAGQPETQYF | TGTGCCAGCGCCGGACAGCCAGAGACCCAGTACTTC
TRBJ2-5 | TRBD2 | - | 15 | TRBV2 | CASSRLAGAPETQYF | TGTGCCAGCAGTAGACTAGCGGGAGCCCCGGAGACCCAGTACTTC
TRBJ2-7 | - | - | 14 | TRBV18 | CASSSGGNIREQYF | TGTGCCAGCTCATCAGGGGGGAACATTCGCGAGCAGTACTTC
TRBJ2-7 | TRBD1 | few | 16 | TRBV5-6 | CASSLTSGTGLDEQYF | TGTGCCAGCAGCCTTACCTCCGGGACAGGGTTAGACGAGCAGTACTTC
TRBJ1-1 | - | - | 12 | TRBV6-6 | CASRRIGTEAFF | TGTGCCAGCAGGAGGATCGGCACTGAAGCTTTCTTT
TRBJ2-5 | - | once | 17 | TRBV19 | CASSPSGTGYYQETQYF | TGTGCCAGTAGTCCTAGCGGGACAGGGTATTACCAAGAGACCCAGTACTTC
TRBJ1-5 | - | few | 15 | TRBV6-1 | CASSEYTGSGQPQHF | TGTGCCAGCAGTGAGTATACGGGGAGCGGTCAGCCCCAGCATTTT
TRBJ2-2 | TRBD1 | - | 15 | TRBV2 | CASGTGTGNTGELFF | TGTGCCAGCGGGACCGGGACAGGGAACACCGGGGAGCTGTTTTTT
TRBJ2-7 | TRBD2 | - | 16 | TRBV27 | CASSLSWGLAGSEQYF | TGTGCCAGCAGTTTATCGTGGGGACTAGCGGGATCCGAGCAGTACTTC
TRBJ1-1 | - | - | 13 | TRBV2 | CASRQGMNTEAFF | TGTGCCAGCAGGCAGGGAATGAACACTGAAGCTTTCTTT
TRBJ2-5 | TRBD1 | - | 14 | TRBV5-1 | CASSIGTGQETQYF | TGCGCCAGCAGCATAGGGACAGGGCAAGAGACCCAGTACTTC
TRBJ1-5 | - | few | 14 | TRBV5-1 | CASSFGPEDVPQHF | TGCGCCAGCAGCTTTGGACCAGAGGATGTGCCCCAGCATTTT
TRBJ2-7 | TRBD2 | - | 12 | TRBV6-1 | CAGGLGAYEQYF | TGTGCAGGAGGACTAGGGGCCTACGAGCAGTACTTC
TRBJ2-7 | TRBD1 | - | 14 | TRBV28 | CATLDRARSYEQYF | TGTGCCACCCTGGACAGGGCGCGCTCCTACGAGCAGTACTTC
TRBJ1-5 | - | - | 12 | TRBV7-3 | CASSSSPQPQHF | TGTGCCAGCAGCTCCAGTCCTCAGCCCCAGCATTTT
TRBJ2-1 | - | - | 15 | TRBV27 | CASSAGRARYNEQFF | TGTGCCAGCAGCGCCGGCCGGGCTCGGTACAATGAGCAGTTCTTC
TRBJ1-4 | - | - | 15 | TRBV2 | CASSEKGGLDEKLFF | TGTGCCAGCAGTGAAAAGGGGGGTCTTGATGAAAAACTGTTTTTT
TRBJ1-1 | - | many | 11 | TRBV5-5 | CASSLNTEAFF | TGTGCCAGCAGCCTTAACACTGAAGCTTTCTTT
TRBJ2-5 | TRBD1 | - | 13 | TRBV18 | CASSPAGGETQYF | TGTGCCAGCTCACCGGCAGGGGGAGAGACCCAGTACTTC
TRBJ1-4 | - | few | 14 | TRBV27 | CASSLLDAGAKLFF | TGTGCCAGCAGTTTACTGGATGCGGGGGCGAAACTGTTTTTT
TRBJ2-3 | - | - | 13 | TRBV14 | CASSQYREATQYF | TGTGCCAGCAGCCAATACAGGGAAGCTACGCAGTATTTT
TRBJ2-7 | - | - | 16 | TRBV7-8 | CASSLLRGGASYEQYF | TGTGCCAGCAGCTTACTTCGGGGCGGGGCCTCCTACGAGCAGTACTTC
TRBJ2-3 | TRBD2 | few | 18 | TRBV27 | CASSYSPSSGSFADTQYF | TGTGCCAGCAGTTACTCCCCATCTAGCGGGAGTTTCGCAGATACGCAGTATTTT
TRBJ2-1 | - | few | 17 | TRBV11-2 | CASSSRRQGLSYNEQFF | TGTGCCAGCAGCTCTCGTCGACAGGGACTATCCTACAATGAGCAGTTCTTC
TRBJ2-1 | TRBD1 | - | 14 | TRBV5-1 | CASSQQGQRNEQFF | TGCGCCAGCAGCCAACAGGGGCAACGCAATGAGCAGTTCTTC
TRBJ1-2 | - | - | 12 | TRBV30 | CAWSVRVLGYTF | TGTGCCTGGAGTGTAAGGGTTCTGGGCTACACCTTC
TRBJ2-7 | - | few | 12 | TRBV28 | CASSPTRQDQGF | TGTGCCAGCAGCCCTACTCGACAGGACCAGGGGTTC
TRBJ2-2 | TRBD2 | once | 14 | TRBV6-4 | CASQASGNTGELFF | TGTGCGAGCCAGGCTAGCGGAAACACCGGGGAGCTGTTTTTT
TRBJ1-5 | - | - | 13 | TRBV28 | CASSSLANQPQHF | TGTGCCAGCAGCTCCTTAGCGAATCAGCCCCAGCATTTT